Each of the 25 T cell receptor beta chains below was sequenced from the same sample in a study of regulatory T cells in long-lasting Graves disease. CDR3 regions were amplified by Arm-PCR using iRepertoire HTBI primers to build TCR beta libraries. TCRdb fed the multiplex PCR reads into MiXCR, producing one record per CDR3 protein. The data show a few hundred thousand distinct CDR3 sequences, approximately 18% seen once. The time point was: newly diagnosed GD, antithyroid drugs for less than 3 months. The TCR library was made from RNA extracted from PBMCs. The same sample was also used in a study of T cells in Graves' hyperthyroidism and ophthalmopathy.

Material: peripheral blood mononuclear cells (PBMCs), obtained at new diagnosis, from a patient treated with antithyroid drugs. Receptors originate from a woman in her 30s with Graves disease.

This clonotype came up many times. The gene calls are TRBV10-3 and TRBJ1-4; D unresolved. This CDR3 contains 14 residues. Germline assignment: CDR1 ENHRY and CDR2 SYGVKD. V dropped 10 bases and J dropped 4 bases, with 16 bases sitting between them. This CDR3 is CATFTGRSNEKLFF. CDR3 bases: TGTGCCACCTTCACCGGGCGTAGTAATGAAAAACTGTTTTTT.

This clonotype was seen repeatedly, ten times or more. The rearrangement joins TRBV2 to TRBJ2-2, with 7 bases identical to TRBD2. Germline CDR1 SNHLY, CDR2 FYNNEI. Losses at the gene ends were 5 bases for V and 7 bases for J; bases not matched to a gene: 13. This CDR3 comprises 16 residues. In nucleotides, the CDR3 is TGTGCCAGCAGTAGGGAGGGCCCAGTAAAAAACGGGGAGCTGTTTTTT. Translated: CASSREGPVKNGELFF.

This clonotype was seen only a few times. This chain uses TRBV6-2 or TRBV6-3 with TRBJ1-1; no firm D call. Between the trimmed V and J ends, which lost 7 bases and 5 bases, there was a span of 17 bases. This CDR3 region has 14 residues. Germline CDR1 reads MNHEY; CDR2 reads SVGEGT. DNA of the CDR3: TGTGCCAGCAAGTCGAGCTGGGCGTGGACTGAAGCTTTCTTT. Its translation: CASKSSWAWTEAFF.

The V and J genes are TRBV15 and TRBJ2-7; D may be TRBD2 (6 bases). Looked up from germline, CDR1 is LNHNV and CDR2 is YYDKDF (reference sequence). This CDR3 spans 12 amino acids. The V end lost 5 bases, the J end lost 6 bases, and 11 bases lay between the germline ends. The CDR3, as DNA: TGTGCCACCAGCTCGGAGGGAGCCGAGCAGTACTTC. It encodes CATSSEGAEQYF.

This clonotype was counted ten times or more. The chain employs TRBV30 and TRBJ1-4; the D gene is possibly TRBD1 (5 bases). This CDR3 has 15 amino acids. V was trimmed by 0 bases and J by 13 bases, leaving 21 bases between them. CDR1 is GTSNPN and CDR2 is SVGIG in the germline V gene (reference sequence). The CDR3 nucleotides read TGTGCCTGGAGTGTCAAGGGGTACGACCTCAGTGGACTGTTTTTT. Translation gives CAWSVKGYDLSGLFF.

This clonotype was seen repeatedly, ten times or more. The genes are TRBV27 and TRBJ2-7, with D unclear. The CDR3 is 15 residues long. Trimming shortened V by 4 bases and J by 2 bases, and 15 bases separated the two germline ends. In germline, CDR1 is MNHEY, CDR2 SMNVEV (reference sequence). CDR3: CASSSHSSLTYEQYF. CDR3 coding DNA: TGTGCCAGCAGTTCACACAGCTCCCTTACCTACGAGCAGTACTTC.

This clonotype was seen repeatedly, ten times or more. This chain uses TRBV30 with TRBJ1-3; weak D call: TRBD1 (5 bases). In germline, CDR1 is GTSNPN, CDR2 SVGIG (reference sequence). Trimming left V 0 bases short and J 4 bases short, with 16 bases between. CDR3 size: 16 residues. The CDR3 reads CAWSVRRRGEGNTIYF. The CDR3 region has the DNA TGTGCCTGGAGTGTAAGGCGAAGAGGGGAGGGAAACACCATATATTTT. The full variable domain, in which reference TRBV30 and TRBJ1-3 provide the parts outside the CDR3, is SQTIHQWPATLVQPVGSPLSLECTVEGTSNPNLYWYRQAAGRGLQLLFYSVGIGQISSEVPQNLSASRPQDRQFILSSKKLLLSDSGFYLCAWSVRRRGEGNTIYFGEGSWLTVV.

The chain uses TRBV10-3 and TRBJ2-3, with 9 bases lining up with TRBD2. V lost 2 bases and J lost 2; bases outside the gene matches: 5. The CDR3 covers 16 residues. Looked up from germline, CDR1 is ENHRY and CDR2 is SYGVKD. The CDR3 protein is CAISEGTSGHTDTQYF. CDR3 coding DNA: TGTGCCATCAGTGAGGGAACTAGCGGGCACACAGATACGCAGTATTTT.

This clonotype has a count of ten or more. The chain combines TRBV2 with TRBJ2-7, with 13 nucleotides matching TRBD2. This CDR3 has 13 residues. J was trimmed by 3 bases and V by 10 bases; bases with no gene match: 3. Germline V gene lookup returns CDR1 SNHLY and CDR2 FYNNEI. The CDR3 DNA sequence: TGTGCCACCACTAGCGGGAGGGACTACGAGCAGTACTTC. Its protein is CATTSGRDYEQYF.

This clonotype was counted at least ten times. The chain joins TRBV7-6 to TRBJ2-5, with D maybe TRBD2 (6 bases). Trimming took 11 bases from V and 5 from J, leaving 15 bases between them. The CDR3 sequence is 12 residues long. CDR1 is SGHVS and CDR2 is FNYEAQ in the germline V gene. CDR3 DNA: TGTGCCGTCATGCTCCGGGGGGAGACCCAGTACTTC. It codes for CAVMLRGETQYF.

This clonotype has ten or more counts. The rearrangement joins TRBV12-3 or TRBV12-4 to TRBJ2-2; 7 positions agree with TRBD2. The CDR3 loop spans 14 amino acids. Trimming removed 6 bases from V and 7 bases from J; junction bases left unmatched: 8. CDR3 region: CASRRGLDSGELFF. CDR3 bases: TGTGCCAGCAGACGAGGACTAGACAGCGGGGAGCTGTTTTTT.

Ten or more counts support this clonotype. This chain uses TRBV27 with TRBJ2-7; the match to TRBD2 covers 15 bases. The CDR3 is 15 amino acids. The germline gives CDR1 MNHEY, CDR2 SMNVEV (reference sequence). After removal of 6 bases from V and 2 bases from J, the junction contained 2 bases not matched to a gene. The CDR3, as DNA: TGTGCCAGCAGCAGGACTAGCGGGGGGGCCTACGAGCAGTACTTC. This encodes CASSRTSGGAYEQYF.

In this sample, this clonotype turned up many times. The chain uses TRBV30 and TRBJ2-3, with 12 bases lining up with TRBD2. This CDR3 has 17 amino acids. V lost 1 base to trimming and J lost 1 base; unmatched junction nucleotides: 6. Germline values: CDR1 GTSNPN, CDR2 SVGIG (reference sequence). The CDR3 loop reads CAWSASGGAFGTDTQYF. In DNA form, the CDR3 reads TGTGCCTGGAGTGCTAGCGGGGGGGCGTTTGGCACAGATACGCAGTATTTT.

This clonotype was counted many times. The chain is built from TRBV7-2 and TRBJ2-3, with 9 bases matching TRBD2. V gave up 7 bases and J gave up 3 bases; unmatched junction bases: 8. The germline CDR1 and CDR2 sequences are SGHTA and FQGNSA. This CDR3 has 15 amino acids. The CDR3 DNA follows: TGTGCCAGCACCCGTAGCGGGGGCCGGACAGATACGCAGTATTTT. It is translated as CASTRSGGRTDTQYF.

This clonotype was counted at least ten times. This chain connects TRBV3-1 to TRBJ1-1; possibly TRBD1 for D (6 bases). CDR3 length: 13 amino acids. Germline-derived CDR1 and CDR2 are LGHDT and YNNKEL (reference sequence). V was clipped by 7 bases and J by 1 base, with 10 bases between them. CDR3 nucleotides: TGTGCCAGCACAGGGGTATGGAACACTGAAGCTTTCTTT. This encodes CASTGVWNTEAFF.

V and J are TRBV12-3 or TRBV12-4 and TRBJ2-7; TRBD1 agrees at 9 bases. This CDR3 region has 15 residues. V was pared by 5 bases and J by 4 bases, with 9 bases of the junction left unmatched. CDR3 nucleotide sequence: TGTGCCAGCAGTCCCCCACCGGGACAGGGTTACGAGCAGTACTTC. Amino acids: CASSPPPGQGYEQYF.

This clonotype showed up many times. The V call is TRBV24-1, the J call TRBJ1-1; 9 nucleotides agree with TRBD1. V shed 8 bases, J shed 0 bases, and the junction held 3 bases outside the gene matches. Per the germline V gene, CDR1 is KGHDR and CDR2 is SFDVKD. This CDR3 is 14 amino acids long. CDR3 bases: TGTGCCACCAAACAGGGGGCCATGAACACTGAAGCTTTCTTT. Translated, it gives CATKQGAMNTEAFF.

This clonotype showed up many times. The chain recombines TRBV11-3 with TRBJ1-1; TRBD1 might be the D (6 bases). The length of the CDR3 is 15 residues. Germline CDR1 reads SGHNT; CDR2 reads YENEEA. Deletions cut 5 bases from V and 4 bases from J, with 17 bases between. The CDR3 spells CASSAREGGFTEAFF. In DNA form, the CDR3 reads TGTGCCAGCAGCGCGAGAGAAGGGGGTTTCACTGAAGCTTTCTTT.

The count of this clonotype is one. Only one base separates this from a far larger clonotype, so it likely reflects a read error. V and J are TRBV6-1 and TRBJ1-4, with 11 positions matching TRBD1. CDR3 length: 17 residues. The ends lost 8 bases at V and 2 bases at J; junction bases unmatched: 10. Looked up from germline, CDR1 is MNHNS and CDR2 is SASEGT. The CDR3 DNA reads as TGTGCCAGCGGTGCGGACAGGGGGCGCGTTACTAATGAAAAACTGTTTTTT. This sequence encodes CASGADRGRVTNEKLFF.

This clonotype has ten or more counts. This rearrangement joins TRBV12-3 or TRBV12-4 to TRBJ2-1; D gene unclear. CDR3 length: 15 amino acids. V was clipped by 6 bases and J by 1 base, with 13 bases between them. The CDR3: CASSARVVSYNEQFF. In DNA form, the CDR3 reads TGTGCCAGCAGCGCTCGAGTAGTTTCCTACAATGAGCAGTTCTTC.

This clonotype was recorded a few times. A single base separates this from a much larger clone, so it may be a read error. This sequence joins TRBV10-2 and TRBJ2-3; D may match TRBD1 or TRBD2 (5 bases each). V gave up 8 bases and J gave up 0 bases, with 15 bases separating them. The CDR3 spans 15 residues. The V gene's germline CDR1 is WSHSY and CDR2 SAAADI. The CDR3 DNA sequence: TGCGCCAGCCGTCATTGGGACGCGAGCACAGATACGCAGTATTTT. As protein: CASRHWDASTDTQYF.

This clonotype was seen at least ten times. This chain links TRBV7-9 with TRBJ2-3; maybe TRBD1 (8 bases). The germline V and J ends were trimmed by 5 bases and 2 bases, with 14 bases remaining between them. The length of the CDR3 is 15 residues. Germline V CDR1 and CDR2: SEHNR, FQNEAQ (reference sequence). The CDR3 DNA is TGTGCCAGCAGCCCACAGGGGGGGGCCACAGATACGCAGTATTTT. Translating it yields CASSPQGGATDTQYF. Variable domain in full (rest from reference TRBV7-9 and TRBJ2-3): DTGVSQNPRHKITKRGQNVTFRCDPISEHNRLYWYRQTLGQGPEFLTYFQNEAQLEKSRLLSDRFSAERPKGSFSTLEIQRTEQGDSAMYLCASSPQGGATDTQYFGPGTRLTVL.

Ten or more counts support this clonotype. The genes are TRBV11-2 and TRBJ2-5, with 8 positions matching TRBD2. The J segment lost 4 bases and the V segment lost 3 bases, leaving 10 bases of the junction unmatched. The CDR3 loop spans 16 amino acids. The germline gives CDR1 SGHAT, CDR2 FQNNGV. The CDR3 region has the DNA TGTGCCAGCAGCTTGGGAGGCCTAGCGGGCCGAGAGACCCAGTACTTC. The encoded protein is CASSLGGLAGRETQYF.

This clonotype was observed a few times. For the CDR3, the DNA is TGTGCCAGCAGCCAAGAGAGGTGGGTCCTGGGGGCCAACGTCCTGACTTTC. Amino acid sequence: CASSQERWVLGANVLTF. The chain combines TRBV14 with TRBJ2-6; D gene uncertain. With 0 bases removed from V and 4 bases from J, the gap between germline ends came to 13 bases. Germline CDR1 is SGHDN and CDR2 is FVKESK. This CDR3 contains 17 residues.

This clonotype was counted many times. CDR3 in amino acids: CASSLTGAENIQYF. The CDR3 DNA is TGTGCCAGCAGCTTGACAGGGGCGGAAAACATTCAGTACTTC. The chain employs TRBV5-4 and TRBJ2-4; TRBD1 aligns across 7 bases. V gave up 1 base and J gave up 5 bases; unmatched junction bases: 3. Germline CDR1 is SGHNT and CDR2 is YYREEE (reference sequence). The CDR3 consists of 14 residues.